This T cell receptor (beta chain) was captured in a study of cytomegalovirus exposure and HLA in healthy donors. Study-wide context: The study's early data release held about 80 million unique TCRs from HLA-typed donors. Whole-study findings and limits: Using the classifier, cytomegalovirus status was reportedly diagnosed with high specificity and sensitivity. From TCR beta sequences, most subjects' HLA-A and HLA-B alleles were reportedly predicted accurately.

This clone has only a few counts. The antigen remains undetermined. 60 Vbeta and 13 Jbeta primers were used in PCR. Sequencing used immunoSEQ multiplex PCR; TCRdb keeps in-frame clones, though not all of them. The sample has some 180,000 clones, about four fifths seen once; the top ten hold about 1.9%. Sequencing was performed on PBMCs. This sequence originates from a woman between 25 and 40 years old in good health and CMV-seronegative.

The CDR3 loop is CASSQEAWGQGGVPLHF. The DNA for the CDR3 is TGCGCCAGCAGCCAAGAAGCCTGGGGACAGGGGGGCGTCCCCCTCCACTTT. This chain connects TRBV4-1 to TRBJ1-6; 11 bases fit TRBD1. This CDR3 spans 17 amino acids. The junction had 11 bases not matched to a gene; V was cut back by 0 bases and J by 13 bases. From germline, CDR1 is MGHRA and CDR2 YSYEKL.